The 26 T cell receptor beta chains below were found in one sample sequenced in a study of T cell clonality in common variable immunodeficiency (dated by TCRdb to the mid-2010s). The protocol used for the library was the immunoSEQ multiplex PCR assay. The table was pulled from immuneACCESS by TCRdb, which kept in-frame rearrangements only. Such tables lose some clones; where checked, under half of the loss comes from unresolved V genes, and the rest has no known cause. This sample was tabulated with approximately 29,000 clones, among which there are no singletons. The ten largest clones represent less than 3.5% of the sample. Overall results and qualifications from the work: CVID TCRbeta sequences reportedly showed fewer deletions and N-nucleotide insertions and lacked highly modified clones with 13 or more V deletions.

Their antigens remain unidentified. Sequenced input: peripheral blood mononuclear cells. Every receptor here comes from a human donor with common variable immunodeficiency.

As for this clone: The read terminates 3 residues before the CDR3 end, so the remaining end is supplied by the germline J gene. This chain links TRBV2 with TRBJ1-2; 10 nucleotides agree with TRBD1. Germline trimming cut 6 bases from V and 5 bases from J; bases unmatched to any gene: 6. Germline CDR1 and CDR2: SNHLY and FYNNEI. The CDR3 extends over 14 amino acids. CDR3 loop: CASRGTGALYGYTF. The part of the CDR3 DNA that was read is TGTGCCAGCAGGGGGACAGGGGCCCTATATGGC.

The CDR3 spells CASSMGRTGVTEAFF. The sequenced CDR3 bases are TGTGCCAGTAGTATGGGTCGGACAGGGGTCACTGAA. The gene calls are TRBV19 and TRBJ1-1, with 9 bases aligning to TRBD1. The read stops 3 residues short of the end of the CDR3; the missing end is completed from the germline J gene. Losses at the gene ends were 3 bases for V and 4 bases for J; bases not matched to a gene: 6. This CDR3 region has 15 residues. Germline lookup yields CDR1 LNHDA and CDR2 SQIVND (reference sequence).

This clone was counted only a few times. The sequence runs out 3 residues before the end of the CDR3; the remainder is reconstructed from the germline J gene. The rearrangement links TRBV20-1 to TRBJ2-1, with 8 bases fitting TRBD2. CDR1 and CDR2 from the germline V gene are DFQATT and SNEGSKA (reference sequence). CDR3 length: 14 amino acids. Germline trimming cut 3 bases from V and 8 bases from J; bases unmatched to any gene: 9. The CDR3 reads CSARPAGEYDEQFF. CDR3 bases read: TGCAGTGCTAGGCCAGCGGGAGAGTATGATGAG.

In this sample, this clone turned up many times. The read terminates 3 residues before the CDR3 end, so the remaining end is supplied by the germline J gene. V is TRBV20-1 and J is TRBJ2-3; 14 bases map to TRBD2. With 5 bases clipped from V and 2 bases from J, the junction kept 9 bases outside the gene matches. The CDR3 is 17 amino acids. The germline gives CDR1 DFQATT, CDR2 SNEGSKA (reference sequence). CDR3 loop: CSASGLAGVSNTDTQYF. The sequenced CDR3 bases are TGCAGTGCTTCGGGACTAGCGGGAGTAAGTAACACAGATACG.

In its sample, this clone was seen many times. The read halts 3 residues ahead of the CDR3 end, with the missing end drawn from the germline J gene. V and J are TRBV5-4 and TRBJ2-2; D not resolved. The V end was cut by 4 bases, the J end by 5 bases, with 6 bases between. Germline lookup yields CDR1 SGHNT and CDR2 YYREEE (reference sequence). CDR3 length equals 12 residues. Partial CDR3 DNA: TGTGCCAGCAGCCTAAATACCGGGGAG. This gives the protein CASSLNTGE. The CDR3 as a whole reads CASSLNTGELFF.

This clone has ten or more counts. The read terminates 3 residues ahead of where the CDR3 ends, so the germline J gene completes it. The gene calls are TRBV4-2 and TRBJ1-6; 11 positions agree with TRBD1. The CDR3 length is 16 residues. The germline V gene has CDR1 LGHNA and CDR2 YNFKEQ. The V segment lost 0 bases and the J segment 9 bases; nucleotides outside the gene matches: 4. The CDR3 is CASSQDRGTGGSPLHF. The covered CDR3 bases are TGTGCCAGCAGCCAAGATCGGGGGACAGGGGGTTCACCC.

At least ten counts were recorded for this clone. The CDR3 is cut off 3 residues early in the read; its end comes from the germline J gene. The rearrangement links TRBV19 to TRBJ1-5; 7 bases are a match to TRBD1. The CDR3 length is 16 residues. Germline CDR1 reads LNHDA; CDR2 reads SQIVND (reference sequence). After removal of 5 bases from V and 0 bases from J, the junction contained 7 bases not matched to a gene. The CDR3 bases that were read are TGTGCCAGTAGTCCCGGGACAGCCCATAGCAATCAGCCC. This translates into CASSPGTAHSNQP. The complete CDR3 sequence is CASSPGTAHSNQPQHF.

This clone was detected a few times. The read ends 3 residues before the CDR3 terminus; that terminus is restored from the germline J gene. This chain connects TRBV29-1 to TRBJ1-4, with TRBD1 matching over 9 bases. The CDR3 totals 16 residues. V dropped 4 bases and J dropped 5; count of bases not matched to a gene: 11. Germline V lookup: CDR1 SQVTM, CDR2 ANQGSEA. The CDR3 region is CSVAYPGQGSNEKLFF. The covered CDR3 bases are TGCAGCGTTGCTTACCCGGGACAGGGATCAAATGAAAAA.

This clone was observed a handful of times. The read stops 3 residues short of the end of the CDR3; the missing end is completed from the germline J gene. The chain links TRBV6-4 to TRBJ2-7, with 13 bases that match TRBD2. The germline CDR1 and CDR2 sequences are MRHNA and SNTAGT. V trimming: 4 bases; J trimming: 3 bases; junction bases outside the gene matches: 6. The CDR3 runs 16 residues. The sequenced CDR3 bases are TGTGCCAGCAGTGGCCCAAGACTAGCGGGAGGCTACGAG. Encoded protein: CASSGPRLAGGYE. The whole CDR3 sequence is CASSGPRLAGGYEQYF.

This clone was seen many times. Sequencing ends 3 residues short of the CDR3 end; the germline J gene provides the rest. The chain uses TRBV7-6 and TRBJ2-5, with 10 bases aligning to TRBD2. The J segment lost 1 base and the V segment lost 4 bases, leaving 9 bases of the junction unmatched. Per germline, CDR1 SGHVS and CDR2 FNYEAQ. The CDR3 has 17 amino acids. The sequenced part of the CDR3 DNA is TGTGCCAGCAGCTCAGAACTAGCGGGAAGATTCCAAGAGACC. It is translated as CASSSELAGRFQET. The CDR3 reads in full as CASSSELAGRFQETQYF. Combining the CDR3 with reference TRBV7-6 and TRBJ2-5 gives the whole variable domain GAGVSQSPRYKVTKRGQDVALRCDPISGHVSLYWYRQALGQGPEFLTYFNYEAQQDKSGLPNDRFSAERPEGSISTLTIQRTEQRDSAMYRCASSSELAGRFQETQYFGPGTRLLVL.

A few counts support this clone. The CDR3 goes on 3 residues after the read ends, and that part is filled in from the germline J gene. The chain recombines TRBV27 with TRBJ2-7; 7 nucleotides line up with TRBD1. CDR3 size: 15 residues. The germline gives CDR1 MNHEY, CDR2 SMNVEV (reference sequence). V lost 6 bases and J lost 6; bases outside the gene matches: 14. The CDR3 DNA, read in part, is TGTGCCAGCAGCCCTGGGTGGACAGGCGGTCTCGAG. Translating gives CASSPGWTGGLE. The whole CDR3 is CASSPGWTGGLEQYF.

This clone was counted many times. The read ends 3 residues early relative to the CDR3; the germline J gene fills the gap. The chain uses TRBV18 and TRBJ2-7; D possibly corresponds to TRBD1 (5 bases). Trimming shortened V by 3 bases and J by 2 bases, and 17 bases separated the two germline ends. The CDR3 has 16 amino acids. CDR1 and CDR2 (germline): KGHSH, LQKENI. The CDR3 bases that were read are TGTGCCAGCTCACCCGGCAGGGCTACGCATACCTACGAG. Its translation: CASSPGRATHTYE. The complete CDR3 sequence is CASSPGRATHTYEQYF. Complete variable domain (other parts from reference TRBV18 and TRBJ2-7): NAGVMQNPRHLVRRRGQEARLRCSPMKGHSHVYWYRQLPEEGLKFMVYLQKENIIDESGMPKERFSAEFPKEGPSILRIQQVVRGDSAAYFCASSPGRATHTYEQYFGPGTRLTVT.

The CDR3 loop is CASSSRRNTEAFF. The covered CDR3 bases are TGTGCCAGTAGTTCGCGGAGGAACACTGAA. The chain recombines TRBV19 with TRBJ1-1; D not resolved. The DNA ends 3 residues before the CDR3 does, and the rest of the CDR3 is filled in from the germline J gene. There are 13 residues in the CDR3. Germline values: CDR1 LNHDA, CDR2 SQIVND (reference sequence). V was pared by 5 bases and J by 1 base, with 8 bases between.

This clone was recorded a few times. Read sequence stops 3 residues before the CDR3 end, and the germline J gene provides the missing end. V and J are TRBV5-1 and TRBJ2-5; a possible D gene is TRBD1 (5 bases). CDR1 and CDR2 from the germline V gene are SGHRS and YFSETQ. V was pared by 2 bases and J by 0 bases, with 14 bases between. The CDR3 contains 16 residues. CDR3 DNA (partial): TGCGCCAGCAGCTTCGCAGGGCTTCGCGACCAAGAGACC. This gives the protein CASSFAGLRDQET. The CDR3 as a whole reads CASSFAGLRDQETQYF.

This clone was observed many times. With the read ending 3 residues before the CDR3 end, the germline J gene is used to fill in that end. This rearrangement joins TRBV2 to TRBJ1-4, with 9 positions matching TRBD1. V gave up 4 bases and J gave up 3 bases; unmatched junction bases: 6. Germline loops: CDR1 SNHLY, CDR2 FYNNEI. The CDR3 sequence is 16 residues long. The sequenced part of the CDR3 DNA is TGTGCCAGCAGTGCGGACAGGGGAAGGCCTAATGAAAAA. This encodes CASSADRGRPNEK. In full, the CDR3 reads CASSADRGRPNEKLFF.

In this sample, this clone turned up many times. The read ends 3 residues early relative to the CDR3; the germline J gene fills the gap. The V and J genes are TRBV19 and TRBJ2-1, with TRBD1 matching over 8 bases. Trimming cost V 4 bases and J 3 bases; bases outside gene matches: 8. The CDR3 is 16 residues long. Per germline, CDR1 LNHDA and CDR2 SQIVND (reference sequence). CDR3 DNA, as far as it was read: TGTGCCAGTAGTAATTACAGGGGGTTAAACTACAATGAG. As protein: CASSNYRGLNYNE. The complete CDR3 reads CASSNYRGLNYNEQFF.

This clone came up many times. The sequence runs out 3 residues before the end of the CDR3; the remainder is reconstructed from the germline J gene. The chain is built from TRBV9 and TRBJ1-5; D is perhaps TRBD1 (6 bases). CDR3 length: 18 residues. V was trimmed by 0 bases and J by 2 bases, leaving 18 bases between them. The V gene's germline CDR1 is SGDLS and CDR2 YYNGEE. Partial CDR3 DNA: TGTGCCAGCAGCGTAGGACCGACAGGCAACAGCGGCAATCAGCCC. Its translation is CASSVGPTGNSGNQP. The whole CDR3 protein reads CASSVGPTGNSGNQPQHF. The full variable domain, in which reference TRBV9 and TRBJ1-5 provide the parts outside the CDR3, is DSGVTQTPKHLITATGQRVTLRCSPRSGDLSVYWYQQSLDQGLQFLIQYYNGEERAKGNILERFSAQQFPDLHSELNLSSLELGDSALYFCASSVGPTGNSGNQPQHFGDGTRLSIL.

This clone was detected many times. Read sequence stops 3 residues before the CDR3 end, and the germline J gene provides the missing end. The chain combines TRBV5-1 with TRBJ2-1; D might be TRBD2 (5 bases). Trimming pared 4 bases from V and 0 bases from J, leaving 11 bases between. Germline V gene lookup returns CDR1 SGHRS and CDR2 YFSETQ. This CDR3 region has 15 residues. CDR3 sequence: CASSVGLLSYNEQFF. The CDR3 DNA, read in part, is TGCGCCAGCAGCGTAGGACTCCTCTCCTACAATGAG.

This clone was recorded a few times. The CDR3 end is not reached by the read, which stops 3 residues before it; the germline J gene fills it in. The chain is built from TRBV2 and TRBJ1-3, with D perhaps matching TRBD1 (5 bases). CDR3 length: 15 residues. Trimming stripped 7 bases from V and 0 bases from J, with 13 bases between. Germline CDR1 SNHLY, CDR2 FYNNEI. The DNA read from the CDR3 is TGTGCCAGCACCCTAGGGGCAGACTCTGGAAACACC. This sequence encodes CASTLGADSGNT. The whole CDR3 protein reads CASTLGADSGNTIYF. The whole variable domain, remainder taken from reference TRBV2 and TRBJ1-3, is EPEVTQTPSHQVTQMGQEVILRCVPISNHLYFYWYRQILGQKVEFLVSFYNNEISEKSEIFDDQFSVERPDGSNFTLKIRSTKLEDSAMYFCASTLGADSGNTIYFGEGSWLTVV.

This clone was seen repeatedly, ten times or more. The CDR3 region is CASSLEVLYQPQHF. CDR3 DNA, as far as it was read: TGTGCCAGCAGCTTGGAGGTCCTTTATCAGCCC. The chain links TRBV5-5 to TRBJ1-5; D is ambiguous. From the germline J gene comes the end of the CDR3, since the read stops 3 residues before it. The CDR3 length is 14 residues. Germline CDR1 is SGHKS and CDR2 is YYEKEE (reference sequence). V lost 0 bases, J lost 5 bases, and 9 bases lay in between.

This clone was detected many times. The read is 3 residues too short to cover the CDR3 end, so that end is filled in from the germline J gene. The chain is built from TRBV18 and TRBJ2-1; TRBD2 aligns across 16 bases. Germline loops: CDR1 KGHSH, CDR2 LQKENI. The V and J ends lost 3 bases and 7 bases, in that order; junction bases with no gene match: 3. This CDR3 has 16 residues. CDR3 bases read: TGTGCCAGCTCACCCCTGGGACTAGCGGGAGGGAATGAG. Translated: CASSPLGLAGGNE. The full CDR3 is CASSPLGLAGGNEQFF.

This clone has a count of ten or more. Read data end 3 residues before the CDR3 end; the end is taken from the germline J gene. The V call is TRBV6-7, the J call TRBJ1-1; possibly TRBD1 for D (6 bases). TRBV6-7 is noted as an ORF with a role that remains uncertain. V was clipped by 2 bases and J by 7 bases, with 14 bases between them. The CDR3 totals 14 residues. The sequenced part of the CDR3 DNA is TGTGCCAGCAGTTACCCTTACAGGGTTGGTGAA. Translated, it gives CASSYPYRVGE. The CDR3 reads in full as CASSYPYRVGEAFF.

This clone occurred a few times. The CDR3 end is not reached by the read, which stops 3 residues before it; the germline J gene fills it in. The chain employs TRBV19 and TRBJ2-2; 7 bases line up with TRBD2. V was clipped by 3 bases and J by 4 bases; unmatched bases: 5. Germline CDR1 and CDR2: LNHDA and SQIVND (reference sequence). The CDR3 runs to 15 residues. CDR3 amino acids: CASSIDWGGTGELFF. Incomplete CDR3 DNA: TGTGCCAGTAGTATCGATTGGGGGGGCACCGGGGAG.

The table lists this clone with a few counts. From the germline J gene comes the end of the CDR3, since the read stops 3 residues before it. The J gene is TRBJ2-7, the V gene TRBV19, with a tentative D call TRBD2 (7 bases). Germline V gene data show CDR1 as LNHDA and CDR2 as SQIVND (reference sequence). The CDR3 length is 15 residues. The ends were cut back, 6 bases at V and 2 bases at J, with 17 bases in the middle. Partial CDR3 DNA: TGTGCCAGTAGCTCCCTGTCGGGGGGCACCTACGAG. It yields the protein CASSSLSGGTYE. The entire CDR3 sequence reads CASSSLSGGTYEQYF. The full variable domain, rest sourced from reference TRBV19 and TRBJ2-7, is DGGITQSPKYLFRKEGQNVTLSCEQNLNHDAMYWYRQDPGQGLRLIYYSQIVNDFQKGDIAEGYSVSREKKESFPLTVTSAQKNPTAFYLCASSSLSGGTYEQYFGPGTRLTVT.

There are a few counts of this clone. The CDR3 end lies 3 residues beyond the end of the read and is filled in from the germline J gene. The V and J genes are TRBV10-1 and TRBJ2-7; D uncertain. Deletions cut 3 bases from V and 6 bases from J, with 12 bases between. Germline CDR1 is WNHNN and CDR2 is SYGVQD (reference sequence). This CDR3 is built from 13 residues. CDR3 DNA (partial): TGCGCCAGCAGTGAACAGACCTCGACCGAG. It specifies CASSEQTSTE. The CDR3 as a whole reads CASSEQTSTEQYF.

This clone showed up many times. The read ends 3 residues early relative to the CDR3; the germline J gene fills the gap. The chain uses TRBV14 and TRBJ2-5; a possible D gene is TRBD1 (5 bases). There are 15 residues in the CDR3. CDR1 is SGHDN, CDR2 FVKESK, per germline. Trimming left V 4 bases short and J 1 base short, with 13 bases between. The DNA read from the CDR3 is TGTGCCAGCAGCCCAGGGTCAAACCTCCAAGAGACC. It yields the protein CASSPGSNLQET. The complete CDR3 reads CASSPGSNLQETQYF.